The 10 T cell receptor beta chains below were found in one sample sequenced in a study of T cell responses to AZD1222 COVID-19 vaccine. Clones were read by immunoSEQ multiplex PCR, and TCRdb kept only the in-frame ones, dropping some. The sample yields some 160,000 clones, around 94% seen once. The sample in question was peripheral blood, obtained on day 0 of AZD1222 vaccination. All receptors derive from an adult in good health.

The chain joins TRBV7-9 to TRBJ2-3; TRBD2 agrees at 8 bases. V was pared by 5 bases and J by 5 bases, with 15 bases of the junction left unmatched. In germline, CDR1 is SEHNR, CDR2 FQNEAQ (reference sequence). CDR3 size: 17 residues. The CDR3 sequence: CASSRRAGGALIDTQYF. CDR3 DNA sequence: TGTGCCAGCAGCCGTAGAGCCGGGGGGGCACTAATAGATACGCAGTATTTT.

For the CDR3, the DNA is TGTGCCAGCAGTCTTGGACAGGGAGGTTTTGGCTACACCTTC. Its protein is CASSLGQGGFGYTF. The V and J genes are TRBV6-5 and TRBJ1-2, with 8 bases identical to TRBD1. V was pared by 5 bases and J by 7 bases, with 9 bases of the junction left unmatched. The CDR3 is 14 residues long. Germline lookup yields CDR1 MNHEY and CDR2 SVGAGI.

This chain uses TRBV25-1 with TRBJ2-3; TRBD1 is a possible D gene (6 bases). The CDR3 sequence is 17 residues long. The V end lost 3 bases, the J end lost 2 bases, and 18 bases lay between the germline ends. Germline values: CDR1 MGHDK, CDR2 SYGVNS. This CDR3 is CASSDMDSTPFTDTQYF. The CDR3 bases are TGTGCCAGCAGTGATATGGACAGCACACCCTTCACAGATACGCAGTATTTT.

The chain joins TRBV2 to TRBJ2-1; TRBD2 is a possible D gene (6 bases). CDR1 and CDR2 (germline): SNHLY, FYNNEI. There are 11 residues in the CDR3. Trimming removed 3 bases at V and 11 bases at J, with 8 bases between. The CDR3 sequence is CASSDGSKQFF. CDR3 sequence (DNA): TGTGCCAGCAGTGACGGGAGTAAGCAGTTCTTC.

Turning to this clone: Other DNA sequences in the same sample also yield this CDR3. The CDR3 DNA is TGTGCCAGCAGCGTAGGTGGGGGGCTGACAGATACGCAGTATTTT. Residues: CASSVGGGLTDTQYF. The chain joins TRBV9 to TRBJ2-3, with D perhaps being TRBD1 or TRBD2 (6 bases each). Per the germline V gene, CDR1 is SGDLS and CDR2 is YYNGEE. The length of the CDR3 is 15 residues. V gave up 0 bases and J gave up 3 bases, with 11 bases separating them.

J is TRBJ1-5 and V is TRBV7-2; D unresolved. The V end lost 5 bases, the J end lost 1 base, and 12 bases lay between the germline ends. This CDR3 is 15 amino acids long. The germline V gene has CDR1 SGHTA and CDR2 FQGNSA. CDR3 DNA sequence: TGTGCCAGCAGCGCGCACCAAGGCAGCAATCAGCCCCAGCATTTT. It specifies CASSAHQGSNQPQHF.

This chain uses TRBV18 with TRBJ2-7; tentatively, D is TRBD2 (6 bases). Trimming removed 0 bases from V and 2 bases from J, with 11 bases in between. The germline gives CDR1 KGHSH, CDR2 LQKENI. This CDR3 spans 15 amino acids. The CDR3 DNA follows: TGTGCCAGCTCACCACCTGGGGGGAAGGCCTACGAGCAGTACTTC. It translates to CASSPPGGKAYEQYF.

This clone was recorded once. The CDR3 protein is CASSLSVVNTEAFF. As DNA, the CDR3 is TGCGCCAGCAGCTTGTCGGTGGTGAACACTGAAGCTTTCTTT. V and J are TRBV5-1 and TRBJ1-1; D is unclear. The V end lost 1 base, the J end lost 0 bases, and 7 bases lay between the germline ends. The length of the CDR3 is 14 residues. The germline V gene encodes CDR1 SGHRS and CDR2 YFSETQ.

The CDR3 bases are TGCAGTGCTAGTTTTGGGTACACGGATCAGCCCCAGCATTTT. Amino acid sequence: CSASFGYTDQPQHF. This chain joins TRBV20-1 and TRBJ1-5; no firm D call. Trimming removed 3 bases at V and 5 bases at J, with 14 bases between. Germline V gene sequence: CDR1 DFQATT, CDR2 SNEGSKA (reference sequence). The CDR3 has 14 residues.

The rearrangement joins TRBV5-1 to TRBJ2-1; 8 nucleotides line up with TRBD2. Germline V gene data show CDR1 as SGHRS and CDR2 as YFSETQ. The CDR3 has 15 residues. The V and J ends lost 4 bases and 6 bases, in that order; junction bases with no gene match: 9. The CDR3 region has the DNA TGCGCCAGCAGCCTCCGGACTAGCCCTGGCAATGAGCAGTTCTTC. It is translated as CASSLRTSPGNEQFF.